This TCR beta chain was identified during a study of cytomegalovirus exposure and HLA in healthy donors. The PCR made use of 60 Vbeta and 13 Jbeta primers. The method was immunoSEQ multiplex PCR; TCRdb's version includes in-frame clones alone and lacks a portion of them. The profile shows under 200,000 clones, 65% to 85% of them singletons. Comments on this clone: No antigen is known for it.

The germline V and J ends were trimmed by 3 bases and 2 bases, with 18 bases remaining between them. The CDR3 contains 17 residues. Germline CDR1 LNHDA, CDR2 SQIVND (reference sequence). Study-wide findings and caveats: The study designated roughly 160 TCR beta chains cytomegalovirus-associated. Later findings reportedly placed an Asian-associated ancestry cluster below the approximately 620-donor mean for N-insertions.

V usage is TRBV19 and J usage is TRBJ2-3; D call uncertain. The origin of this receptor is a woman aged 30 to 39 in good health and CMV-seropositive. Sequencing was performed on PBMCs. The CDR3 DNA follows: TGTGCCAGTAGTATCCGAACAACTACGCTTTACACAGATACGCAGTATTTT. It translates to CASSIRTTTLYTDTQYF.